This TCR beta chain stems from a study of long-term antiretroviral therapy in people with HIV. Running of the v3.0 immunoSEQ assay took place at survey level. TCRdb's table, derived via immunoSEQ multiplex PCR, lists solely in-frame clones and lacks some. The sample lists 20,000 to 25,000 clones; roughly 80% were seen once. Trimming left V 1 base short and J 0 bases short, with 11 bases between. Germline V gene sequence: CDR1 SGHRS, CDR2 YFSETQ. This CDR3 has 17 amino acids. This rearrangement joins TRBV5-1 to TRBJ2-6; D perhaps matches TRBD1 (5 bases). Sample: unsorted PBMCs, taken 0.2 years after starting antiretroviral therapy. This clonotype was sampled from a woman aged 25 to 39 with HIV. The CDR3 reads CASSLMRQISGANVLTF. The CDR3 DNA follows: TGCGCCAGCAGCTTGATGAGACAGATCTCTGGGGCCAACGTCCTGACTTTC.